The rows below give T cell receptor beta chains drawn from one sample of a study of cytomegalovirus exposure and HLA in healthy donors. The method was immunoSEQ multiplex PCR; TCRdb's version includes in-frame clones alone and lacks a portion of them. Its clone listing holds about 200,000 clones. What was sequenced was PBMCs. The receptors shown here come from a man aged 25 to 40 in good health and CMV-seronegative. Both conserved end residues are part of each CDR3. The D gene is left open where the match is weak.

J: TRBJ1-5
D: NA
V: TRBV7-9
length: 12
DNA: TGTGCCAGCAGCTCGGGAGGTCAGCCCCAGCATTTT
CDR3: CASSSGGQPQHF

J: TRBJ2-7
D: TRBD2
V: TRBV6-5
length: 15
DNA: TGTGCCAGCAGTTACGGACTAGCGGGCGGCTACGAGCAGTACTTC
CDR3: CASSYGLAGGYEQYF

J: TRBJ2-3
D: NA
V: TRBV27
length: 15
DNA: TGTGCCAGCAGTCTGCTTAGCGGACCCGGAGATACGCAGTATTTT
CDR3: CASSLLSGPGDTQYF

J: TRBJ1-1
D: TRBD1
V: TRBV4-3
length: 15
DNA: TGCGCCAGCAGCCAAAATGACAGGGGGTGGACTGAAGCTTTCTTT
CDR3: CASSQNDRGWTEAFF

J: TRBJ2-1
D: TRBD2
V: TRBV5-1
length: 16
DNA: TGCGCCAGCAGCTTGGCGGGGCGGGAGCGATACAATGAGCAGTTCTTC
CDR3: CASSLAGRERYNEQFF

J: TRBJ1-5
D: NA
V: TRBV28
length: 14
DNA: TGTGCCAGCAGTTATGGGCTTAGCAATCAGCCCCAGCATTTT
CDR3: CASSYGLSNQPQHF

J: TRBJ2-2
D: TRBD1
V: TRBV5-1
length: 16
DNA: TGCGCCAGCAGCTTACAGGGGGCGCCGGACACCGGGGAGCTGTTTTTT
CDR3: CASSLQGAPDTGELFF

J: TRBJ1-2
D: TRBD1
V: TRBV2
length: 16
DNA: TGTGCCAGCACTCGGACAGGGGAGGCCCTTAACTATGGCTACACCTTC
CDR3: CASTRTGEALNYGYTF

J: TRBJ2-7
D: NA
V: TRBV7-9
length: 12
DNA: TGTGCCAGCCAGGGCTTGAGGAACGAGCAGTACTTC
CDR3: CASQGLRNEQYF

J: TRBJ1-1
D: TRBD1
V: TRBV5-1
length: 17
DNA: TGCGCCAGCAGCAGCGGACAGGAAACAGGGGCCGGGACTGAAGCTTTCTTT
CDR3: CASSSGQETGAGTEAFF

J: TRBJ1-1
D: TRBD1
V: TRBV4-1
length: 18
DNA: TGCGCCAGCAGCCAAAGGGGCCTCCGGGACAGGGAGGGCACTGAAGCTTTCTTT
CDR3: CASSQRGLRDREGTEAFF

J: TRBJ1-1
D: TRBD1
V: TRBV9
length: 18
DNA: TGTGCCAGCAGCGCCTCCAAGGGACAGGGGGCAATGAACACTGAAGCTTTCTTT
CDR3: CASSASKGQGAMNTEAFF

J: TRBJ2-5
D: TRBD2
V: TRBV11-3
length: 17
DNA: TGTGCCAGCAGCCTAGAGGGGCTGGGACTAGCGATGGAGACCCAGTACTTC
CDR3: CASSLEGLGLAMETQYF

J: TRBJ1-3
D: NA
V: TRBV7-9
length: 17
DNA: TGTGCCAGCAGCCTACTAGGAGTGGGGTTCTCTGGAAACACCATATATTTT
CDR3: CASSLLGVGFSGNTIYF

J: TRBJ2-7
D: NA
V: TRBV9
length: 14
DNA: TGTGCCAGCAGCCCCGGACAGTCGGCGCGCGAGCAGTACTTC
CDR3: CASSPGQSAREQYF

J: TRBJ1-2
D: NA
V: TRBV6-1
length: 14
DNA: TGTGCCAGCAGCCCCACACAGGTGGTTCGGGGCTACACCTTC
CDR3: CASSPTQVVRGYTF

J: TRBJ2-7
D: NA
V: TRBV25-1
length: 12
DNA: TGTGCCAGCAGAAAACAGGGCTACGAGCAGTACTTC
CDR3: CASRKQGYEQYF

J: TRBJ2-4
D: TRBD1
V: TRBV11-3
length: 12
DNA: TGTGCCAGCAGCTCAGGGGGTAACATTCAGTACTTC
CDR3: CASSSGGNIQYF

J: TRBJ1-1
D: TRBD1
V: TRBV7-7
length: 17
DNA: TGTGCCAGCATCAATTCGACAGGGCCGGTTTTGCGCACTGAAGCTTTCTTT
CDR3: CASINSTGPVLRTEAFF

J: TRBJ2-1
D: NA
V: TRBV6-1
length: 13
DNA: TGTGCCAGCAGTGAATTTAGAGACAATGAGCAGTTCTTC
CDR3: CASSEFRDNEQFF

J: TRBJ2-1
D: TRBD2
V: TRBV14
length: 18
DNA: TGTGCCAGCAGCCCGGGACTAGCGGGAGGGAGCTCCTACAATGAGCAGTTCTTC
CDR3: CASSPGLAGGSSYNEQFF

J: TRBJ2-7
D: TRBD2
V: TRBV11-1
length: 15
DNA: TGTGCCAGCAGTTCCGGGACTAGCGGACTCTACGAGCAGTACTTC
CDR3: CASSSGTSGLYEQYF

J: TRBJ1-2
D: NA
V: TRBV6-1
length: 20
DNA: TGTGCCAGCAGTGAAGCGCACGGGGTCCAGGGGCCCCCTACCAACTATGGCTACACCTTC
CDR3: CASSEAHGVQGPPTNYGYTF

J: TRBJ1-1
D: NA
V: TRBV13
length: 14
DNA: TGTGCCAGCAGCTTAAGAGGGATTAACACTGAAGCTTTCTTT
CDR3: CASSLRGINTEAFF

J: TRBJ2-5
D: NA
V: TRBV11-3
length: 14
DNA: TGTGCCAGCCGGATCTCAGGGATAGGGGAGACCCAGTACTTC
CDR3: CASRISGIGETQYF

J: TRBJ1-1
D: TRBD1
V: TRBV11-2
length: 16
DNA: TGTGCCAGCAGCTCCACAGGGGCCGGGGGTCGAATCGAAGCTTTCTTT
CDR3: CASSSTGAGGRIEAFF

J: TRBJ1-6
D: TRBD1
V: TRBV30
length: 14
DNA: TGTGCCTGGAGTACCGGACAGGGTAGTTCACCCCTCCACTTT
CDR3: CAWSTGQGSSPLHF

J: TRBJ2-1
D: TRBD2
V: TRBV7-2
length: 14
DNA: TGTGCCAGCAGGGACCATCGGGGGGTCTATGAGCAGTTCTTC
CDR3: CASRDHRGVYEQFF